This TCR beta chain was documented in a study of response to subunit inactivated influenza vaccine. TCRdb re-called the RT-PCR reads with MiXCR, one entry per CDR3 protein. The sample holds about half a million distinct CDR3 sequences; approximately 7.6% are singletons and the top ten take approximately 13%. Trimming took 6 bases from V and 6 from J; bases not matched to a gene: 8. Germline V gene sequence: CDR1 DFQATT, CDR2 SNEGSKA (reference sequence). This CDR3 region has 13 residues. This clonotype has more than one count but fewer than ten. Its antigen is unidentified. General observations from the study: It was suggested by the authors that few new T cells are recruited by each seasonal influenza vaccination.

The sample in question was PBMCs from blood, obtained around 25 months after vaccination. This sequence was found in a man between 45 and 75 years old who received an inactivated influenza vaccine. V is TRBV20-1 and J is TRBJ1-1; 9 bases line up with TRBD1. This CDR3 reads CSAAGGQGSEAFF. The CDR3 region has the DNA TGCAGTGCGGCCGGGGGACAGGGTTCTGAAGCTTTCTTT.